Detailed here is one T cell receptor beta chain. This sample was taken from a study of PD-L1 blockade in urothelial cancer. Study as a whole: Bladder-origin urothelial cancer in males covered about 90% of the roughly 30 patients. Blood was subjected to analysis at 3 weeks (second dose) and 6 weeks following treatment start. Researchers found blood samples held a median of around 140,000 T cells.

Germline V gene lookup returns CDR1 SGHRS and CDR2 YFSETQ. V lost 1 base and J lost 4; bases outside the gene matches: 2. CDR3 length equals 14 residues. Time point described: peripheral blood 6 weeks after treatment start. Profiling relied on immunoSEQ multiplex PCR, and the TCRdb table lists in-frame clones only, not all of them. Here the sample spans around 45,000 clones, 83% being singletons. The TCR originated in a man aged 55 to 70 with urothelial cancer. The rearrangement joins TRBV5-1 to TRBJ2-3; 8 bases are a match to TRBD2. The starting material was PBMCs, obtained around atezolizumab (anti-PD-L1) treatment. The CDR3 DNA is TGCGCCAGCAGCTTGTCGGGGGGGCCAGATACGCAGTATTTT. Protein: CASSLSGGPDTQYF.